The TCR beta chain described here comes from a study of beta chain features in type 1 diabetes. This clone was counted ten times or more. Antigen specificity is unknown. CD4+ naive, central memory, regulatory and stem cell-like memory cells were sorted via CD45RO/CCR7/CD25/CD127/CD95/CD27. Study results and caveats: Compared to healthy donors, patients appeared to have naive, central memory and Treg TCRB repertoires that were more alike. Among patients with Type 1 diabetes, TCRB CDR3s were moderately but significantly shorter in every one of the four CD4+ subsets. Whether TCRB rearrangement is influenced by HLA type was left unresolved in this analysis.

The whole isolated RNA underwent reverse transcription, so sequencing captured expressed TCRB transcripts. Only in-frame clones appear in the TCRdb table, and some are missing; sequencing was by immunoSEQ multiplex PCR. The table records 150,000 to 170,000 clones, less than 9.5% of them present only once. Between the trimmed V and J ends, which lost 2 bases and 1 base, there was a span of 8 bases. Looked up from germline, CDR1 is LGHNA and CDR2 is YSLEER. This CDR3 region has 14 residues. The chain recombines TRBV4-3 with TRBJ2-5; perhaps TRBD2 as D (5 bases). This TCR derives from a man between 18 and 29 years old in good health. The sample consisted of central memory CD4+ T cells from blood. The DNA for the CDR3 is TGCGCCAGCAGCCAACCCGGACTCCAAGAGACCCAGTACTTC. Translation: CASSQPGLQETQYF.